Listed below are T cell receptor beta chains from one sample, sequenced in a study of response to subunit inactivated influenza vaccine. TCRdb re-called the RT-PCR reads through MiXCR, storing one row per CDR3 protein. The sample includes about 520,000 distinct CDR3 sequences, about 25% of them seen just once. The starting material was CD4+ T cells sorted from PBMCs, obtained 4 to 6 days after vaccination. These receptors came from a man aged 45 to 65 who received an inactivated influenza vaccine. Both conserved end residues are part of each CDR3. A D gene is named only where the DNA matches it firmly. Some rows have no size entry. The others give once, few or many, or a class for an expanded clone.

TRBV6-1,TRBD2,15,TRBJ2-5,few,CASRGLAGVGETQYF,TGTGCCAGCAGAGGACTAGCGGGGGTTGGAGAGACCCAGTACTTC
TRBV19,TRBD1,15,TRBJ2-2,few,CASSIGTVKTGELFF,TGTGCCAGTAGTATTGGGACAGTGAAAACCGGGGAGCTGTTTTTT
TRBV15,NA,14,TRBJ1-1,few,CATSRDRGSTEAFF,TGTGCCACCAGCAGAGATCGAGGGTCCACTGAAGCTTTCTTT
TRBV29-1,NA,13,TRBJ2-7,few,CSVESGAGVEQYF,TGCAGCGTTGAATCAGGGGCAGGGGTCGAGCAGTACTTC
TRBV6-1,NA,14,TRBJ2-5,few,CASSRTWYQETQYF,TGTGCCAGCAGCCGAACCTGGTACCAAGAGACCCAGTACTTC
TRBV2,TRBD2,15,TRBJ2-5,NA,CASSGASGFQETQYF,TGTGCCAGCAGTGGGGCTAGCGGTTTCCAAGAGACCCAGTACTTC
TRBV2,TRBD2,14,TRBJ2-3,NA,CASSLAENTDTQYF,TGTGCCAGCAGCCTAGCGGAGAACACAGATACGCAGTATTTT
TRBV5-1,TRBD1,14,TRBJ1-1,NA,CASSEGQSNTEAFF,TGCGCCAGCTCTGAGGGACAGTCGAACACTGAAGCTTTCTTT
TRBV6-2/TRBV6-3,NA,13,TRBJ1-2,few,CASSYNNNYGYTF,TGTGCCAGCAGTTATAACAACAACTATGGCTACACCTTC
TRBV5-1,TRBD1,16,TRBJ2-4,few,CASSLASGQHSLLQYF,TGCGCCAGCAGCCTTGCTTCGGGACAGCATTCCCTCCTTCAGTACTTC
TRBV3-1,NA,12,TRBJ1-2,few,CASSQRKFGYTF,TGTGCCAGCAGCCAACGAAAGTTCGGCTACACCTTC
TRBV4-3,NA,17,TRBJ2-6,few,CASSQDLVLSGANVLTF,TGCGCCAGCAGCCAAGATCTCGTCCTGTCTGGGGCCAACGTCCTGACTTTC
TRBV7-9,NA,15,TRBJ2-3,few,CASSPGHGVTDTQYF,TGTGCCAGCAGCCCGGGGCACGGGGTAACAGATACGCAGTATTTT
TRBV6-1,TRBD1,16,TRBJ1-5,few,CASDSTGGRSNQPQHF,TGTGCCAGTGATAGCACAGGGGGTAGAAGCAATCAGCCCCAGCATTTT
TRBV29-1,NA,11,TRBJ2-2,few,CSVGLSGELFF,TGCAGCGTGGGTCTCTCCGGGGAGCTGTTTTTT